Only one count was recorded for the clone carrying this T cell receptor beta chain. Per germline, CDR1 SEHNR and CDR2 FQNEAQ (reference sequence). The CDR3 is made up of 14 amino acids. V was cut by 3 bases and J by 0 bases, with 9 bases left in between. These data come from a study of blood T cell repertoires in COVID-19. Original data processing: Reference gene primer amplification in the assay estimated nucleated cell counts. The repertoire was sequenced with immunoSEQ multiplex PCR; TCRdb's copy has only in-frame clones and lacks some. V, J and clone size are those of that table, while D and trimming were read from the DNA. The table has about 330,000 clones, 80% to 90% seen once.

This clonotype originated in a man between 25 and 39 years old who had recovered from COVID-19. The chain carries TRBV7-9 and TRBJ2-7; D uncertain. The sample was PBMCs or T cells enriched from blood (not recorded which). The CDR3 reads CASSLIGGSYEQYF. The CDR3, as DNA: TGTGCCAGCAGCTTGATCGGTGGCTCCTACGAGCAGTACTTC.